A selection of T cell receptor beta chains follows, all from one sample in a study of CD8 T cells in ankylosing spondylitis. TCRdb reanalysed the 5' RACE reads using MiXCR and keeps one entry per CDR3 protein. Altogether more than 300,000 distinct CDR3 sequences are present, 7.5% to 9% being singletons, with the ten largest covering about 15%. The material sequenced was blood, either unsorted or a sorted T cell fraction (not recorded which). Receptor source: a male donor with ankylosing spondylitis. The CDR3 runs from the conserved cysteine through the conserved F or W. A D gene is named only where the DNA matches it firmly. For some rows the clone size is stated as once, few or many, or as a class when expanded; others skip it.

j_call | d_call | clone_size | v_call | cdr3_aa | cdr3_nt
TRBJ2-7 | . | few | TRBV12-3/TRBV12-4 | CASSTGALGQVEQYF | TGTGCCAGCAGCACCGGAGCCCTAGGGCAGGTCGAGCAGTACTTC
TRBJ2-5 | TRBD1 | many | TRBV5-1 | CASSRDRQETQYF | TGCGCCAGCAGCAGGGACAGACAAGAGACCCAGTACTTC
TRBJ1-1 | . | few | TRBV12-3/TRBV12-4 | CASSGTPLHEAFF | TGTGCCAGCAGTGGGACACCCCTTCATGAAGCTTTCTTT
TRBJ2-1 | TRBD2 | few | TRBV18 | CASSEGLAGRNEQFF | TGTGCCAGCTCAGAGGGACTAGCGGGAAGGAATGAGCAGTTCTTC
TRBJ2-2 | . | few | TRBV7-9 | CASSAGKGDIPGELFF | TGTGCCAGCAGCGCAGGGAAAGGGGACATCCCCGGGGAGCTGTTTTTT
TRBJ2-3 | . | few | TRBV7-9 | CASSPGWAGLSTDTQYF | TGTGCCAGCAGCCCCGGTTGGGCAGGGCTCAGCACAGATACGCAGTATTTT
TRBJ1-1 | . | . | TRBV20-1 | CSAPGLMNTEAFF | TGCAGTGCCCCCGGACTGATGAACACTGAAGCTTTCTTT
TRBJ1-5 | . | few | TRBV20-1 | CSASFNSNQPQHF | TGCAGTGCTAGCTTCAATAGCAATCAGCCCCAGCATTTT
TRBJ2-3 | . | many | TRBV12-3/TRBV12-4 | CASKGGLASTDTQYF | TGTGCCAGCAAAGGGGGGCTAGCAAGCACAGATACGCAGTATTTT
TRBJ1-2 | TRBD1 | . | TRBV20-1 | CSARTGTGPHYGYTF | TGCAGTGCAAGAACCGGGACAGGGCCGCACTATGGCTACACCTTC
TRBJ2-5 | . | . | TRBV24-1 | CATSDWGTPETQYF | TGTGCCACCAGTGATTGGGGGACACCGGAGACCCAGTACTTC
TRBJ2-7 | . | many | TRBV5-1 | CASSARDGEQYF | TGCGCCAGCAGCGCGAGAGATGGCGAGCAGTACTTC
TRBJ1-2 | . | few | TRBV3-1 | CASSQEEARSYTF | TGTGCCAGCAGCCAAGAGGAGGCGCGCAGCTACACCTTC
TRBJ1-5 | . | many | TRBV5-1 | CASSLQGNQPQHF | TGCGCCAGCAGCTTACAGGGCAATCAGCCCCAGCATTTT
TRBJ2-1 | . | . | TRBV27 | CASSFISGRGSYNEQFF | TGTGCCAGCAGTTTTATAAGCGGCAGGGGATCCTACAATGAGCAGTTCTTC
TRBJ1-2 | . | large | TRBV7-2 | CASSVTKDYGYTF | TGTGCCAGCAGTGTAACGAAGGACTATGGCTACACCTTC
TRBJ1-5 | . | . | TRBV28 | CASSPSTGYNQPQHF | TGTGCCAGCAGTCCCTCCACAGGGTACAATCAGCCCCAGCATTTT
TRBJ1-2 | . | many | TRBV4-1 | CASSQVWGLMDYGYTF | TGCGCCAGCAGCCAAGTTTGGGGGCTAATGGACTATGGCTACACCTTC
TRBJ2-3 | . | many | TRBV3-1 | CASSQEAGAQYF | TGTGCCAGCAGCCAAGAGGCAGGGGCGCAGTATTTT
TRBJ2-7 | TRBD2 | few | TRBV11-3 | CASSLGLGTYEQYF | TGTGCCAGCAGCTTGGGACTAGGGACCTACGAGCAGTACTTC
TRBJ2-5 | . | few | TRBV11-2 | CASTVFRTETQYF | TGTGCCAGCACCGTATTCCGCACAGAGACCCAGTACTTC
TRBJ2-2 | . | few | TRBV20-1 | CSARVELKNTGELFF | TGCAGTGCTAGAGTTGAGCTTAAAAACACCGGGGAGCTGTTTTTT
TRBJ2-7 | . | many | TRBV20-1 | CSAKDTASSYEQYF | TGCAGTGCTAAAGACACAGCGAGCTCCTACGAGCAGTACTTC
TRBJ2-1 | . | few | TRBV24-1 | CATSSDSYNEQFF | TGTGCCACCAGTAGCGACTCCTACAATGAGCAGTTCTTC
TRBJ2-1 | . | . | TRBV11-3 | CASRQFTSYNEQFF | TGTGCCAGCAGGCAGTTTACCTCCTACAATGAGCAGTTCTTC
TRBJ1-5 | TRBD1 | many | TRBV7-6 | CASSLGTGFNSNQPQHF | TGTGCCAGCAGCTTAGGGACAGGGTTTAATAGCAATCAGCCCCAGCATTTT
TRBJ2-1 | TRBD2 | . | TRBV12-3/TRBV12-4 | CASSAGLGPSNEQFF | TGTGCCAGCAGTGCCGGACTAGGCCCATCGAATGAGCAGTTCTTC
TRBJ2-2 | . | few | TRBV6-2/TRBV6-3 | CASSLHLSFIEGVGELFF | TGTGCCAGCAGTCTCCACCTCTCCTTTATCGAGGGTGTCGGGGAGCTGTTTTTT
TRBJ1-1 | . | few | TRBV7-3 | CASSSSGAGEAFF | TGTGCCAGCAGCTCGAGCGGGGCGGGGGAAGCTTTCTTT
TRBJ2-2 | TRBD1 | . | TRBV10-3 | CAINPTGWTGELFF | TGTGCCATCAACCCGACAGGGTGGACCGGGGAGCTGTTTTTT
TRBJ2-3 | TRBD2 | many | TRBV28 | CASSHPLAGGADTQYF | TGTGCCAGCAGCCACCCCCTAGCGGGAGGGGCAGATACGCAGTATTTT
TRBJ1-6 | TRBD1 | many | TRBV5-1 | CASSLGTGGSPLHF | TGCGCCAGCAGCCTAGGGACAGGGGGATCACCCCTCCACTTT
TRBJ2-7 | TRBD1 | many | TRBV12-3/TRBV12-4 | CASSLGDRVHF | TGTGCCAGCAGTTTAGGGGACAGGGTACACTTC
TRBJ2-7 | TRBD1 | . | TRBV29-1 | CSAGQGASEQYF | TGCAGCGCCGGACAGGGGGCGAGCGAGCAGTACTTC
TRBJ1-2 | . | few | TRBV21-1 | CASSKESGADGYTF | TGTGCCAGCAGCAAGGAGTCTGGGGCCGATGGCTACACCTTC
TRBJ2-7 | . | few | TRBV5-5 | CASSLVGRSYEQYF | TGTGCCAGCAGCTTGGTAGGCAGATCGTACGAGCAGTACTTC
TRBJ2-5 | . | . | TRBV27 | CASSSWVDPAGETQYF | TGTGCCAGCAGTTCCTGGGTCGACCCGGCGGGAGAGACCCAGTACTTC
TRBJ1-5 | TRBD1 | . | TRBV19 | CAMSGTGNQPQHF | TGTGCCATGTCCGGGACAGGGAATCAGCCCCAGCATTTT
TRBJ2-2 | . | . | TRBV20-1 | CSANGRTNTGELFF | TGCAGTGCTAACGGACGGACGAACACCGGGGAGCTGTTTTTT
TRBJ2-1 | . | few | TRBV3-1 | CASSPSMVLEQFF | TGTGCCAGCAGCCCCTCGATGGTCCTCGAGCAGTTCTTC
TRBJ1-5 | TRBD1 | few | TRBV29-1 | CSVEDPDRGVMRGNQPQHF | TGCAGCGTTGAAGATCCGGACAGGGGCGTGATGCGGGGAAATCAGCCCCAGCATTTT
TRBJ2-2 | TRBD1 | . | TRBV6-5 | CASITGTGYTGELFF | TGTGCCAGCATTACCGGGACAGGGTACACCGGGGAGCTGTTTTTT
TRBJ1-2 | . | . | TRBV11-2 | CASSLRAAKIYGYTF | TGTGCCAGCAGCTTAAGGGCAGCAAAGATCTATGGCTACACCTTC
TRBJ2-7 | . | . | TRBV6-5 | CASSYSRGRVRSYEQYF | TGTGCCAGCAGTTACTCGAGGGGCAGGGTTAGATCCTACGAGCAGTACTTC
TRBJ1-2 | TRBD1 | few | TRBV27 | CASSETGDGYTF | TGTGCCAGCAGTGAGACAGGGGACGGCTACACCTTC
TRBJ2-7 | TRBD2 | few | TRBV5-1 | CASHNPLAGEVLYF | TGCGCCAGCCATAACCCACTAGCGGGAGAGGTGCTGTACTTC
TRBJ2-5 | . | . | TRBV11-3 | CASSFRGGEETQYF | TGTGCCAGCAGCTTCAGAGGGGGGGAGGAGACCCAGTACTTC
TRBJ2-1 | TRBD1 | few | TRBV4-1 | CASSYPGTGPQARVYNEQFF | TGCGCCAGCAGCTACCCCGGGACAGGGCCCCAAGCCAGGGTCTACAATGAGCAGTTCTTC
TRBJ1-3 | TRBD1 | many | TRBV19 | CASSGATGPFSGNTIYF | TGTGCCAGTAGTGGTGCGACAGGGCCCTTCTCTGGAAACACCATATATTTT
TRBJ2-3 | . | . | TRBV7-3 | CASSISLDTQYF | TGTGCCAGCAGCATCAGCCTAGATACGCAGTATTTT
TRBJ2-3 | . | many | TRBV10-3 | CAISGGMDTDTQYF | TGTGCCATCAGTGGAGGGATGGACACAGATACGCAGTATTTT
TRBJ2-7 | . | few | TRBV2 | CASSKEGGALYEQYF | TGTGCCAGCAGCAAAGAGGGGGGCGCTCTCTACGAGCAGTACTTC
TRBJ2-5 | TRBD2 | . | TRBV10-2 | CASSEPSSGRHETQYF | TGCGCCAGCAGTGAACCCTCTAGCGGGAGACATGAGACCCAGTACTTC
TRBJ1-5 | TRBD1 | . | TRBV27 | CASSSGGQVNQPQHF | TGTGCCAGCAGTTCAGGCGGACAGGTCAATCAGCCCCAGCATTTT
TRBJ1-1 | TRBD1 | many | TRBV29-1 | CSSPGQGASEAFF | TGCAGCTCGCCCGGACAGGGGGCCTCTGAAGCTTTCTTT